This is a list of T cell receptor beta chains from one sample in a study of blood T cell repertoires in COVID-19. Method: immunoSEQ multiplex PCR; TCRdb's copy keeps in-frame clones and lacks some. The sample yields 200,000 to 250,000 clones, around 86% seen once. Sequenced input: peripheral blood. The source is a woman of 80 years or more with COVID-19, enrolled during active disease. Each CDR3 is given with its conserved first and last residue. A D gene is named only where the DNA matches it firmly. The listing skips clone size in some rows; elsewhere it reads once, few, many or a size class.

abundance	d_gene	v_gene	CDR3aa
-	TRBD2	TRBV18	CASSPGLVDNEQFF
-	-	TRBV14	CASSEQGGGYTF
-	-	TRBV18	CASSPREGKNTEAFF
-	-	TRBV10-2	CASSGQANIGELFF
-	TRBD2	TRBV10-3	CAISVTSGGPNTGELFF
few	-	TRBV2	CASSKLGDNQPQHF
once	-	TRBV18	CASSPLAGSYEQYF
-	-	TRBV3-1/TRBV3-2	CASSPTRYNEQFF
-	-	TRBV25-1	CASSEWGGSGQPQHF
once	TRBD1	TRBV3-1/TRBV3-2	CASSPSWTGKNTEAFF
-	-	TRBV28	CASSSLSSTDTQYF
-	-	TRBV7-9	CASSPEVFLNNEQFF
few	-	TRBV19	CASSMIRGVGTEAFF
once	-	TRBV3-1/TRBV3-2	CASSPLGPANEQFF
-	TRBD1	TRBV28	CASSDRGRGFTEAFF
-	-	TRBV11-2	CASSLDWSGGTEAFF
once	TRBD1	TRBV2	CASSARTGGSNQPQHF
-	-	TRBV10-3	CAISETSEQPQHF
-	TRBD1	TRBV5-5	CASSLGDRGSPLHF
-	-	TRBV4-1	CASSQEFVGRDYMNTEAFF
-	TRBD2	TRBV11-1	CASSLLGGTSTDTQYF
-	TRBD2	TRBV6-2/TRBV6-3	CASSSAGGPTDTQYF
-	TRBD1	TRBV7-2	CAIDTGQGYEQFF
-	-	TRBV6-2/TRBV6-3	CASSYSTGSNQPQHF
-	-	TRBV3-1/TRBV3-2	CASSQSGNTQYF
few	TRBD1	TRBV2	CASSPGQSNSPLHF
-	-	TRBV4-1	CASSRGGLNTEAFF
-	-	TRBV5-5	CASSDAPGRGYTF
few	-	TRBV6-2/TRBV6-3	CASSYRGALTRYEQYF
-	-	TRBV3-1/TRBV3-2	CASSHGGTDTQYF
-	-	TRBV5-1	CASSFEDSNVETQYF
-	-	TRBV5-5	CASSLAPGGTYNEQFF
few	-	TRBV21-1	CASALWSHSGNTIYF